A selection of T cell receptor beta chains follows, all from one sample in a study of blood T cell repertoires in COVID-19. Sequencing used immunoSEQ multiplex PCR; TCRdb keeps in-frame clones, though not all of them. The sample lists 250,000 to 300,000 clones, approximately 90% occurring once. Sequencing was done on a sample of peripheral blood. These receptors all stem from a woman aged 45-65 years who had recovered from COVID-19. Both conserved end residues are part of each CDR3. The order of the fields is J gene, V gene, CDR3 protein.

>TRBJ2-7|TRBV30
CAWAWGREEDEQYF
>TRBJ2-7|TRBV2
CASSTDSYEQYF
>TRBJ1-1|TRBV5-1
CASSLDGGNTEAFF
>TRBJ2-4|TRBV5-1
CASTGEGNIQYF
>TRBJ2-3|TRBV12-5
CASGFGAQVGTDTQYF
>TRBJ2-2|TRBV10-3
CAISRGGQTNTGELFF
>TRBJ2-7|TRBV6-6
CASRPSGGTYEQYF
>TRBJ2-2|TRBV7-2
CASSSGQGRTTGELFF
>TRBJ1-5|TRBV10-1
CASKRHPGQGYSNQPQHF
>TRBJ2-7|TRBV29-1
CSVVRAYEQYF
>TRBJ1-2|TRBV14
CASSQDMDSSMRGYTF
>TRBJ1-6|TRBV6-5
CASRSGTGRNSPLHF
>TRBJ1-2|TRBV15
CATSGGQGRPYGYTF
>TRBJ2-2|TRBV4-1
CASSHPGDGNTGELFF
>TRBJ2-1|TRBV7-9
CASSFPWTGTANEQFF
>TRBJ2-3|TRBV4-2
CASSPSGTDTQYF
>TRBJ2-3|TRBV27
CASSPLGGRSDTQYF
>TRBJ2-4|TRBV7-8
CASSPIRQPLAKNIQYF
>TRBJ2-2|TRBV3-1/TRBV3-2
CASSQETGGPGELFF
>TRBJ2-7|TRBV11-2
CASSLGGTYEQYF
>TRBJ1-5|TRBV30
CAWSVDRNQPQHF
>TRBJ2-7|TRBV5-6
CASTDRWSSYEQYF
>TRBJ1-6|TRBV9
CASSGRGSSYNSPLHF
>TRBJ1-5|TRBV2
CASNREELQPQHF
>TRBJ1-2|TRBV19
CASSTNSGTANYGYTF
>TRBJ1-5|TRBV3-1/TRBV3-2
CASSRTGKDQPQHF
>TRBJ2-3|TRBV30
CAGGDQGRLTDTQYF
>TRBJ2-1|TRBV4-2
CASSQDGEGGNEQFF
>TRBJ2-2|TRBV6-5
CASGRTNTGELFF
>TRBJ2-7|TRBV28
CASSSPGQGRSYEQYF
>TRBJ2-1|TRBV2
CASSGTSGRTHEQFF
>TRBJ2-3|TRBV20-1
CSASDPRLAGGPPYF
>TRBJ2-3|TRBV5-5
CASSPHLRTGTDTQYF
>TRBJ2-1|TRBV6-6
CASTRDSGSYNEQFF
>TRBJ1-6|TRBV30
CAWSVSTGGKNSPLHF
>TRBJ1-1|TRBV27
CASSLRGQGITEAFF
>TRBJ2-1|TRBV4-2
CASSQFPGQGSYNEQFF
>TRBJ2-1|TRBV30
CAWNPGTYNEQFF
>TRBJ2-2|TRBV28
CASSFPGGTGELFF
>TRBJ1-2|TRBV20-1
CSASNARDSSYGYTF
>TRBJ2-7|TRBV12-5
CASGSRDRGRYEQYF
>TRBJ2-7|TRBV11-2
CASSLATGLNEQYF
>TRBJ2-7|TRBV27
CASSFRGGPGPYEQYF
>TRBJ1-2|TRBV18
CASSDTGDGYTF
>TRBJ1-1|TRBV6-5
CASKRRGEAFF
>TRBJ1-6|TRBV2
CASSETPPPPLHF
>TRBJ2-4|TRBV6-5
CASSPGLGWDIQYF
>TRBJ1-1|TRBV7-9
CASSRQQGTNTEAFF
>TRBJ2-1|TRBV6-6
CASTPLGGGNEQFF
>TRBJ1-1|TRBV18
CASSPLPGGNTEAFF
>TRBJ2-1|TRBV12-3/TRBV12-4
CASTLLAGVEQFF
>TRBJ1-3|TRBV7-2
CASSLGGEGGGNTIYF
>TRBJ1-3|TRBV18
CASSPPPGPNSGNTIYF
>TRBJ2-7|TRBV4-1
CASSRPGGGRREQYF
>TRBJ2-5|TRBV9
CASSATIAGATQYF
>TRBJ2-3|TRBV6-5
CASRVRGNADTQYF
>TRBJ1-5|TRBV6-5
CASSSGQGRGQPQHF
>TRBJ2-1|TRBV28
CASSLEGGPMYEQFF
>TRBJ2-3|TRBV9
CASSVGRASTDTQYF